This T cell receptor beta chain was profiled in a study of patients and donors after allogeneic stem cell transplantation. Each CDR3 protein is one row after TCRdb ran MiXCR on the RT-PCR reads. This sample has tens of thousands of distinct CDR3 sequences; less than 45% occur once, and the top ten carry less than 85%. The sample holds a few counts of this clonotype. CDR1 is LGHDT and CDR2 is YNNKEL in the germline V gene (reference sequence). V dropped 0 bases and J dropped 7; count of bases not matched to a gene: 4. The length of the CDR3 is 17 residues. The chain recombines TRBV3-1 with TRBJ2-1, with 15 bases matching TRBD2. The TCR comes from a human donor who was either an allogeneic HSCT recipient or a stem cell or donor lymphocyte infusion donor (not recorded which). It is not recorded whose cells these are; they may come from a transplant donor. Sequencing was carried out using blood, either unsorted or a sorted T cell fraction (not recorded which). The CDR3 here is CASSQEGLAGGGNEQFF. For the CDR3, the DNA is TGTGCCAGCAGCCAAGAAGGACTAGCGGGAGGGGGAAATGAGCAGTTCTTC.